The 13 T cell receptor beta chains in this list originate from one sample, sequenced in a study of T cells in Graves' hyperthyroidism and ophthalmopathy. The TCR beta CDR3 regions underwent amplification using RNA transcripts as the source. The HTBI set primed first-round TCR CDR3 RT-PCR. TCRdb fed the multiplex PCR reads into MiXCR, producing one record per CDR3 protein. The sample carries some 50,000 distinct CDR3 sequences, about half recorded once. Sequenced input: blood. The receptors come from a woman aged 45-60 years with Graves' ophthalmopathy.

The rearrangement joins TRBV5-1 to TRBJ2-3; D tentatively reads TRBD1 or TRBD2 (7 bases each). The CDR3 has 17 amino acids. From germline, CDR1 is SGHRS and CDR2 YFSETQ. Between the trimmed V and J ends, which lost 4 bases and 2 bases, there was a span of 20 bases. The CDR3: CASSEDRREPYTDTQYF. The CDR3 nucleotides are TGCGCCAGCAGCGAGGACAGGCGGGAGCCTTACACAGATACGCAGTATTTT.

In this sample, this clonotype turned up many times. The chain links TRBV19 to TRBJ1-1; D is undetermined. Germline V gives CDR1 LNHDA, CDR2 SQIVND (reference sequence). The CDR3 has 13 amino acids. V was clipped by 4 bases and J by 0 bases, with 6 bases between them. The CDR3: CASSTQLNTEAFF. CDR3 bases: TGTGCCAGTAGTACACAGTTGAACACTGAAGCTTTCTTT.

As for this clonotype: Since the CDR3 does not end with the conserved phenylalanine or tryptophan, this likely comes from a read error. The chain has TRBV24-1 and TRBJ2-1; TRBD2 matches 8 bases. J gave up 8 bases and V 3 bases, and 8 bases lay outside the gene matches. Germline CDR1 and CDR2: KGHDR and SFDVKD. This CDR3 comprises 15 residues. The CDR3 loop is CATSDLTSDCDEQFC. CDR3 bases: TGTGCCACCAGTGATCTGACTAGCGACTGTGATGAGCAGTTCTGC.

V is TRBV6-1 and J is TRBJ1-2, with D hard to call. Germline V CDR1 and CDR2: MNHNS, SASEGT. This CDR3 has 11 residues. The V gene lost 6 bases and the J gene lost 9 bases, with 11 bases spanning the gap. CDR3 amino acids: CASRPSSSYTF. The CDR3 coding sequence is TGTGCCAGCAGACCCTCTAGCAGCTACACCTTC.

V usage is TRBV20-1 and J usage is TRBJ1-5, with D hard to call. The germline V gene encodes CDR1 DFQATT and CDR2 SNEGSKA (reference sequence). The CDR3 loop spans 12 amino acids. The V end lost 7 bases, the J end lost 3 bases, and 10 bases lay between the germline ends. The CDR3 region is CSDSSHNQPQHF. As DNA, the CDR3 is TGCAGTGATAGTTCCCACAATCAGCCCCAGCATTTT.

The V and J genes are TRBV25-1 and TRBJ1-6, with D unresolved. With 4 bases removed from V and 9 bases from J, the gap between germline ends came to 16 bases. Germline V gives CDR1 MGHDK, CDR2 SYGVNS. The CDR3 contains 15 residues. The CDR3 is CASSARLGGISPLHF. In nucleotides, the CDR3 is TGTGCCAGCAGTGCTAGACTGGGAGGGATTTCACCCCTCCACTTT. The variable domain in full, with the rest retrieved from reference TRBV25-1 and TRBJ1-6, is EADIYQTPRYLVIGTGKKITLECSQTMGHDKMYWYQQDPGMELHLIHYSYGVNSTEKGDLSSESTVSRIRTEHFPLTLESARPSHTSQYLCASSARLGGISPLHFGNGTRLTVT.

This chain joins TRBV5-6 and TRBJ2-5; TRBD2 agrees at 8 bases. V was clipped by 0 bases and J by 5 bases; unmatched bases: 15. The germline CDR1 and CDR2 sequences are SGHDT and YYEEEE. The CDR3 runs 18 residues. The CDR3 DNA reads TGTGCCAGCAGCTTGGATCATTTGACGGGAGGGCCTGCGGAGACCCAGTACTTC. Protein sequence: CASSLDHLTGGPAETQYF.

For this clonotype: At one boundary the junction diverges from the germline segment, which might be a read error. This sequence joins TRBV5-1 and TRBJ2-1; D perhaps matches TRBD1 (6 bases). CDR3 length: 14 residues. Germline-derived CDR1 and CDR2 are SGHRS and YFSETQ. The CDR3 DNA follows: TGCGCCAGCAGCGACCAGGACAGTCACAATGAGCGGTTCTTC. Translated, it gives CASSDQDSHNERFF.

The rearrangement joins TRBV7-9 to TRBJ1-5, with D maybe TRBD1 (5 bases). Germline loops: CDR1 SEHNR, CDR2 FQNEAQ (reference sequence). This CDR3 is built from 14 residues. Trimming cost V 5 bases and J 7 bases, with 15 bases left between them. CDR3 residues: CASSPTGKGQPQHF. The DNA for the CDR3 is TGTGCCAGCAGCCCCACAGGAAAAGGGCAGCCCCAGCATTTT.

Concerning this clonotype itself: One end of the junction fails to match germline, which may point to a read error. CDR3 DNA sequence: TGCGCCAGCAACTTGGGACAGGGGGCAGGTCGGACCAACGTCCTGACTTTC. Residues: CASNLGQGAGRTNVLTF. The chain combines TRBV5-1 with TRBJ2-6; 12 bases are a match to TRBD1. Germline CDR1 reads SGHRS; CDR2 reads YFSETQ. CDR3 size: 17 residues.

There are many counts of this clonotype. The chain is built from TRBV10-3 and TRBJ2-2; a weak D match, TRBD1 (5 bases). The ends were cut back, 3 bases at V and 0 bases at J, with 11 bases in the middle. This CDR3 is built from 16 residues. Looked up from germline, CDR1 is ENHRY and CDR2 is SYGVKD. The CDR3 DNA sequence: TGTGCCATCAGTGAAAAGGGGCCTGCGAACACCGGGGAGCTGTTTTTT. Protein: CAISEKGPANTGELFF.

On this clonotype: It is likely a read error, because the conserved phenylalanine at the end of the CDR3 is missing. This chain uses TRBV5-1 with TRBJ2-7; D not certain. The CDR3 is made up of 13 amino acids. Germline values: CDR1 SGHRS, CDR2 YFSETQ. V dropped 7 bases and J dropped 2 bases, with 13 bases sitting between them. The CDR3: CASARWTPYEQYS. CDR3 sequence (DNA): TGCGCCAGCGCGCGTTGGACCCCCTACGAGCAGTACTCC.

CDR3: CATSKDRDPYEQYF. DNA of the CDR3: TGTGCCACCAGCAAGGACAGGGACCCCTACGAGCAGTACTTC. This chain joins TRBV15 and TRBJ2-7; 8 bases are shared with TRBD1. CDR1 and CDR2 from the germline V gene are LNHNV and YYDKDF (reference sequence). The ends lost 4 bases at V and 2 bases at J; junction bases unmatched: 4. This CDR3 is 14 amino acids long.